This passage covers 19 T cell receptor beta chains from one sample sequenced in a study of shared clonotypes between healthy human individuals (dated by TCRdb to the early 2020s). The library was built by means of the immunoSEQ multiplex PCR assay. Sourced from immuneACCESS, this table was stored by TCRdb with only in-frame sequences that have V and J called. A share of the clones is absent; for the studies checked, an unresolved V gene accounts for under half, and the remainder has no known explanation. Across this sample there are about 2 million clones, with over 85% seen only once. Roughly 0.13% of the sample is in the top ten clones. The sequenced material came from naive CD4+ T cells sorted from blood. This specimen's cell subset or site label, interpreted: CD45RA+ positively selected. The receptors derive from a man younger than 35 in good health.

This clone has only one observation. CDR3 bases: TGTGCCAGCAAGTTCGACAGGGGGCCTAATTCACCCCTCCACTTT. Its protein is CASKFDRGPNSPLHF. This rearrangement joins TRBV27 to TRBJ1-6, with 10 bases matching TRBD1. The germline V gene has CDR1 MNHEY and CDR2 SMNVEV (reference sequence). The V and J ends lost 7 bases and 6 bases, in that order; junction bases with no gene match: 6. CDR3 length: 15 amino acids.

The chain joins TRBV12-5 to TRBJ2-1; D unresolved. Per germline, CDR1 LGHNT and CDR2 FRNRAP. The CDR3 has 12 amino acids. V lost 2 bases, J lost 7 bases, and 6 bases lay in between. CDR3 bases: TGTGCTAGTGGTTTGATACAGAATGAGCAGTTCTTC. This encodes CASGLIQNEQFF.

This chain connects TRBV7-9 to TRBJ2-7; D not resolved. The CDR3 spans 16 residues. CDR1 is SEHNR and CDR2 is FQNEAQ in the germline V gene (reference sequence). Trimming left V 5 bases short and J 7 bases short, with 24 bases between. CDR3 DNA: TGTGCCAGCAGCCCAAGGGCAGGAGCCCACCTACGAGAGCAGTACTTC. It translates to CASSPRAGAHLREQYF.

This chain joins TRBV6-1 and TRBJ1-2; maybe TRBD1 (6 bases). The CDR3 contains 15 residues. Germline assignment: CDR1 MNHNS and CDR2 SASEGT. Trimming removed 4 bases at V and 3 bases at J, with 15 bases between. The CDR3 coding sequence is TGTGCCAGCAGTGTAACGGGGACACCAGACTATGGCTACACCTTC. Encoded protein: CASSVTGTPDYGYTF.

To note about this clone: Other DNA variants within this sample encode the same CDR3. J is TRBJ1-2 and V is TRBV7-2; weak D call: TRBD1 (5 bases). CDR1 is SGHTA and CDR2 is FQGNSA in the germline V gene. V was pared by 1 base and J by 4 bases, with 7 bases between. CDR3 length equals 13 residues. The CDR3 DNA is TGTGCCAGCAGCTTAGAGCAGGGCTATGGCTACACCTTC. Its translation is CASSLEQGYGYTF.

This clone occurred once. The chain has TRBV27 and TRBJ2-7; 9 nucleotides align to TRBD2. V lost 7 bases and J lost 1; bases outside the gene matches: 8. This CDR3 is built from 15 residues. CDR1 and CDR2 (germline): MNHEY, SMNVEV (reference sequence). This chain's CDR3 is CASTIRSGGSYEQYF. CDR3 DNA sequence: TGTGCCAGCACCATACGGAGCGGGGGGTCCTACGAGCAGTACTTC.

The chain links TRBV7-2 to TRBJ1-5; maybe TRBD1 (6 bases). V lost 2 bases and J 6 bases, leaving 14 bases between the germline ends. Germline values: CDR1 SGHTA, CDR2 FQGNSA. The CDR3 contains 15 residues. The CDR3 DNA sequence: TGTGCCAGCAGCTTAAATCCAGGGGTGGGTCAGCCCCAGCATTTT. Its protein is CASSLNPGVGQPQHF. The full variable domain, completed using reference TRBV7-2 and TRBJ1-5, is GAGVSQSPSNKVTEKGKDVELRCDPISGHTALYWYRQSLGQGLEFLIYFQGNSAPDKSGLPSDRFSAERTGGSVSTLTIQRTQQEDSAVYLCASSLNPGVGQPQHFGDGTRLSIL.

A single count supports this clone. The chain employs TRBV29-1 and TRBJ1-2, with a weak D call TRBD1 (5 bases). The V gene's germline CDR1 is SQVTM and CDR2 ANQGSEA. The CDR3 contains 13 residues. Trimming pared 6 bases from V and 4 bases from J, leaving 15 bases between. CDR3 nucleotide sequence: TGCAGCGTAATTACACAGGAGGGCTATGGCTACACCTTC. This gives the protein CSVITQEGYGYTF.

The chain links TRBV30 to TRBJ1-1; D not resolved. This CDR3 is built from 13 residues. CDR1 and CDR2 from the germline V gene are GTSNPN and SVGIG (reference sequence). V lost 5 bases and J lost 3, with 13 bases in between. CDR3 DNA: TGTGCCTGGGCCCACGTGTTGGACACTGAAGCTTTCTTT. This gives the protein CAWAHVLDTEAFF. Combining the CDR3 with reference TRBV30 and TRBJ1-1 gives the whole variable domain SQTIHQWPATLVQPVGSPLSLECTVEGTSNPNLYWYRQAAGRGLQLLFYSVGIGQISSEVPQNLSASRPQDRQFILSSKKLLLSDSGFYLCAWAHVLDTEAFFGQGTRLTVV.

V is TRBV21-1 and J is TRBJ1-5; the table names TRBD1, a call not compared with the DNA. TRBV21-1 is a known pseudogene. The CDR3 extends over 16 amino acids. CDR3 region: CASSKRRQGTWQPQHF. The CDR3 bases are TGTGCCAGCAGCAAACGAAGACAGGGGACATGGCAGCCCCAGCATTTT.

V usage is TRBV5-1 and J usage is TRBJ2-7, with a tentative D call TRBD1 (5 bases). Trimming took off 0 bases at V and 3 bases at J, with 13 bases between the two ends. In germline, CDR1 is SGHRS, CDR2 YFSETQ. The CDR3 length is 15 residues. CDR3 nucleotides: TGCGCCAGCAGCTTGGTTGAAGGGGCCAGCTACGAGCAGTACTTC. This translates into CASSLVEGASYEQYF.

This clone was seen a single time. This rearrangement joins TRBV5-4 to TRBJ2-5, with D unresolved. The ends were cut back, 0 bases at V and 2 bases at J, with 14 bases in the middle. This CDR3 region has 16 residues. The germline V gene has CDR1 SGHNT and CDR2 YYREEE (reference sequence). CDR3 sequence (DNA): TGTGCCAGCAGCTTGGCCGTTAGGAACGTACAAGAGACCCAGTACTTC. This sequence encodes CASSLAVRNVQETQYF. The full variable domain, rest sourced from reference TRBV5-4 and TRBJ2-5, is ETGVTQSPTHLIKTRGQQVTLRCSSQSGHNTVSWYQQALGQGPQFIFQYYREEENGRGNFPPRFSGLQFPNYSSELNVNALELDDSALYLCASSLAVRNVQETQYFGPGTRLLVL.

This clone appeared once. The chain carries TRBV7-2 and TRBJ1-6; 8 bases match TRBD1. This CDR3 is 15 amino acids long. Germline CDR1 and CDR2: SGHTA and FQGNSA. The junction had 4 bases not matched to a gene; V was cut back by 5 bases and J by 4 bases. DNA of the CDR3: TGTGCCAGCAGCACCGGGACAGGATATAATTCACCCCTCCACTTT. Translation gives CASSTGTGYNSPLHF.

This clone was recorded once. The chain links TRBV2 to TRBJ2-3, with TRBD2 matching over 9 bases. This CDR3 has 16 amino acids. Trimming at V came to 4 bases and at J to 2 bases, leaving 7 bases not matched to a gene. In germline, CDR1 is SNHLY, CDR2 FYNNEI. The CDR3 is CASSVALAGPTDTQYF. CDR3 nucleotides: TGTGCCAGCAGTGTGGCGCTAGCGGGGCCCACAGATACGCAGTATTTT.

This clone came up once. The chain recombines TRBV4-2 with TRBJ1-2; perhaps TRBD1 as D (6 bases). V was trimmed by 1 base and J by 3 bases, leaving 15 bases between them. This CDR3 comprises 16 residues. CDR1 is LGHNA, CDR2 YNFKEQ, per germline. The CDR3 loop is CASSQVGAGEDYGYTF. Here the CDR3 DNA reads TGTGCCAGCAGCCAAGTGGGGGCGGGGGAGGACTATGGCTACACCTTC.

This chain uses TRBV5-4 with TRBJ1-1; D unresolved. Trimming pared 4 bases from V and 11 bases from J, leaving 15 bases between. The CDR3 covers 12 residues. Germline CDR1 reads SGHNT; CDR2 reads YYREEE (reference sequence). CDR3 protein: CASSLDKASAFF. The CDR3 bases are TGTGCCAGCAGCCTGGATAAGGCGTCGGCTTTCTTT.

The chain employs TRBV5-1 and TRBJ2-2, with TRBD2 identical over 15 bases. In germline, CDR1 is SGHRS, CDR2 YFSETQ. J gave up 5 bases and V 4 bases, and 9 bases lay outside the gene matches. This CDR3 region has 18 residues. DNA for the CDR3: TGCGCCAGCAGCGGGCCGGGACTAGCGGGAGGAGGTACCGGGGAGCTGTTTTTT. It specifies CASSGPGLAGGGTGELFF.

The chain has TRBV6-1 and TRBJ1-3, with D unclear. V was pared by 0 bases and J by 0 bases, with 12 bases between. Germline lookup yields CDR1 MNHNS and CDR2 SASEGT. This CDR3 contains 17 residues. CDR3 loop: CASSEAYGLISGNTIYF. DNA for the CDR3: TGTGCCAGCAGTGAAGCCTACGGTTTAATCTCTGGAAACACCATATATTTT.

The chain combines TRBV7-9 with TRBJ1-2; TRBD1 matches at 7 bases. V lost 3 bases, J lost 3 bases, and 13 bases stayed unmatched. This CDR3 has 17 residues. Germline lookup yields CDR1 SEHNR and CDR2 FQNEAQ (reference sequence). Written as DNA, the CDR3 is TGTGCCAGCAGCTTTCTCCTAGGGGGCGTAAACGACTATGGCTACACCTTC. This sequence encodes CASSFLLGGVNDYGYTF.